This paragraph covers one TCR beta chain sequence. The antigen is unknown. The source of the sample is a study of Ad26.COV2.S vaccination and SARS-CoV-2 variants. Regarding the study as a whole: Breadth of non-spike TCRs did not differ between vaccinees and placebo recipients. Possibly, TCR breadth and depth analyses underestimated total T cell responses.

Trimming at V came to 0 bases and at J to 2 bases, leaving 9 bases not matched to a gene. Germline V gene data show CDR1 as SGHRS and CDR2 as YFSETQ. The CDR3 consists of 17 residues. Sequenced by immunoSEQ multiplex PCR; TCRdb stores in-frame clones only, minus some. The sample has some 180,000 clones, roughly 87% seen once; the top ten hold approximately 6%. The source of this sequence is a human donor who had recovered from COVID-19. V gene TRBV5-1 combines with J gene TRBJ2-7, with 9 bases identical to TRBD2. The material was peripheral blood, obtained after recovery from COVID-19. CDR3 residues: CASSLASGGSLTYEQYF. In DNA, the CDR3 is TGCGCCAGCAGCTTGGCCAGCGGGGGGTCCCTTACCTACGAGCAGTACTTC.